This is a list of T cell receptor beta chains from one sample in a study of post-analysis software for immune sequencing data. From the PCR reads, TCRdb called clonotypes with MiXCR, one entry per CDR3 protein. The table lists approximately 570,000 distinct CDR3 sequences, roughly two fifths of them singletons. The material sequenced was blood. The receptors originated from a girl under 18 with multiple sclerosis. Each CDR3 is given without its conserved first and last residue. A D gene is named only where the DNA matches it firmly. Clone sizes are given selectively: once, few, many, or a class where the clone is expanded.

>TRBJ1-2|.|.|TRBV3-1
ASSQDLDGHGYT
>.|.|few|TRBV4-2
ASSQDGLASREQY
>TRBJ1-2|.|few|TRBV6-2/TRBV6-3
ASSYDLPYGYT
>TRBJ2-5|TRBD2|few|TRBV14
ASSQAGLGILEY
>TRBJ2-6|TRBD1|few|TRBV4-1
ASSQDPQGAPYSGANVLT
>TRBJ2-2|.|.|TRBV7-2
ASKRGTNTGELF
>.|.|once|TRBV11-3
ASCVRGLSEGSYNEQY
>TRBJ1-2|TRBD1|.|TRBV7-9
ASSSLGQGYGYT
>TRBJ2-3|.|.|TRBV15
ATSTLSDTQY
>TRBJ2-1|.|.|TRBV6-4
ASSVVLGEGNEQF
>TRBJ1-2|TRBD1|few|TRBV12-3/TRBV12-4
ASSPYRGGYT
>TRBJ2-5|.|.|TRBV25-1
ASSDFQETQY
>TRBJ2-7|.|few|TRBV29-1
SVVEGQLSSYEQY